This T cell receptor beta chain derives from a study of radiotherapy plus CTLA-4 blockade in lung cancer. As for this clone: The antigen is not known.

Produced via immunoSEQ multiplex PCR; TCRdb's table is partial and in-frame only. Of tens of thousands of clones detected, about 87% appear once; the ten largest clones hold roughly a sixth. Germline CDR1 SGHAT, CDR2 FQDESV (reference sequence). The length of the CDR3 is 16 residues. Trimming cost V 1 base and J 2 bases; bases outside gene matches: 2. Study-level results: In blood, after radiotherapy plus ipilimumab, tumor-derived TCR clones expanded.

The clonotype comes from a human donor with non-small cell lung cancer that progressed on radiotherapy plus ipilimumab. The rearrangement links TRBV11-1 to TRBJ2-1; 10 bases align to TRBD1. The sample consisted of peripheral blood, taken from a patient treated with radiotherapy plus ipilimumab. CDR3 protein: CASSLGQGATYNEQFF. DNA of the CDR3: TGTGCCAGCAGCTTAGGACAGGGGGCAACCTACAATGAGCAGTTCTTC.